This is a list of T cell receptor beta chains from one sample in a study of T cells in Graves' hyperthyroidism and ophthalmopathy. TCRdb used MiXCR to reprocess the multiplex PCR reads, holding one entry per CDR3 protein. Seen here are fewer than 900,000 distinct CDR3 sequences, approximately 19% observed once, and the top ten hold 16%. Material: blood. The receptors here all came from a woman between 45 and 60 years old with Graves' hyperthyroidism that later progressed to Graves' ophthalmopathy. Each CDR3 is given with its conserved first and last residue. The order of the fields is V gene, clone size, J gene, D gene, CDR3 DNA, CDR3 protein. D genes are given only for firm matches. Not every row has a clone size; where given, it reads once, few, many or a size class.

V gene: TRBV20-1
clone size: few
J gene: TRBJ1-1
D gene: -
CDR3 DNA: TGCAGTGCTAGAGACCAGACATACGAAGCTTTCTTT
CDR3 protein: CSARDQTYEAFF

V gene: TRBV2
clone size: -
J gene: TRBJ2-3
D gene: TRBD1
CDR3 DNA: TGTGCCAGCATGAGGGGGCCCGATACGCAGTATTTT
CDR3 protein: CASMRGPDTQYF

V gene: TRBV29-1
clone size: many
J gene: TRBJ1-1
D gene: TRBD1
CDR3 DNA: TGCAGCGCCGACCTGGGGGGACAGATGAACACTGAAGCTTTCTTT
CDR3 protein: CSADLGGQMNTEAFF

V gene: TRBV6-1
clone size: few
J gene: TRBJ2-3
D gene: TRBD2
CDR3 DNA: TGTGCCAGCAGTTACCTAGCGGGGGTGGGAGATACGCAGTATTTT
CDR3 protein: CASSYLAGVGDTQYF

V gene: TRBV15
clone size: few
J gene: TRBJ2-3
D gene: -
CDR3 DNA: TGTGCCACCAGCAGAGAAGGCACAGATACGCAGTATTTT
CDR3 protein: CATSREGTDTQYF

V gene: TRBV10-3
clone size: few
J gene: TRBJ1-1
D gene: -
CDR3 DNA: TGTGCCATCAGTGAGACCACCGGGGGTACTGAAGCTTTCTTT
CDR3 protein: CAISETTGGTEAFF

V gene: TRBV6-1
clone size: many
J gene: TRBJ1-1
D gene: -
CDR3 DNA: TGTGCCAGCAGTACCGTAGGGATTATGACTGAAGCTTTCTTT
CDR3 protein: CASSTVGIMTEAFF

V gene: TRBV11-2
clone size: -
J gene: TRBJ1-6
D gene: -
CDR3 DNA: TGTGCCAGCAGCCCGGGGACTTCAGCCTATAATTCACCCCTCCACTTT
CDR3 protein: CASSPGTSAYNSPLHF

V gene: TRBV6-5
clone size: -
J gene: TRBJ1-5
D gene: -
CDR3 DNA: TGTGCCAGCAGTTACTCAGGGGGAATCGGTCAGCCCCAGCATTTT
CDR3 protein: CASSYSGGIGQPQHF

V gene: TRBV30
clone size: many
J gene: TRBJ1-1
D gene: -
CDR3 DNA: TGTGCCTGGAAGGCCCACACTGAAGCTTTCTTT
CDR3 protein: CAWKAHTEAFF

V gene: TRBV12-3/TRBV12-4
clone size: -
J gene: TRBJ1-5
D gene: TRBD1
CDR3 DNA: TGTGCCAGCAGTCGGACAGGCCGCAATCAGCCCCAGCATTTT
CDR3 protein: CASSRTGRNQPQHF